These 3 T cell receptor beta chains were all obtained from the same sample, sequenced in a study of CD8+CD57+ T cells in acquired aplastic anemia. Profiling of TCR beta VDJ combinations and CDR3 sequences used genomic DNA as template. Via MiXCR, TCRdb re-called the reads, giving one row per CDR3 protein. The sample consists of a few hundred thousand distinct CDR3 sequences, roughly 64% of them appearing once. The sequenced sample was sorted CD4+, CD8+, or CD8+CD57+ T cells (not recorded which) from PBMCs. These TCRs come from a human donor in good health, serving as a control.

Details on this clonotype: This CDR3 fails to terminate in the conserved phenylalanine or tryptophan, so it likely reflects a read error. The J gene is TRBJ1-2, the V gene TRBV11-1; 9 bases match TRBD1. The CDR3 sequence is 14 residues long. The junction had 7 bases not matched to a gene; V was cut back by 5 bases and J by 6 bases. Germline V gives CDR1 SGHAT, CDR2 FQDESV (reference sequence). The DNA for the CDR3 is TGTGCCAGCAGCCCGAGGGGACAGGGCAATGGCTACACCTCC. It translates to CASSPRGQGNGYTS.

A remark on this clonotype: The junction differs from germline at one of its ends, possibly a read error. J is TRBJ2-2 and V is TRBV7-2, with a possible D match to TRBD2 (7 bases). The germline gives CDR1 SGHTA, CDR2 FQGNSA. This CDR3 is 14 amino acids long. The CDR3 reads CASSHAGEVGGLIF. The CDR3 coding sequence is TGTGCCAGCAGCCATGCGGGGGAGGTCGGGGGGCTGATTTTT.

The genes are TRBV7-2 and TRBJ1-4; 7 bases line up with TRBD1. The V gene end was trimmed by 2 bases and the J gene end by 17 bases; junction bases not matched to a gene: 17. CDR1 is SGHTA, CDR2 FQGNSA, per germline. The CDR3 spans 15 residues. CDR3: CASSLIGGTVGTPFF. The DNA for the CDR3 is TGTGCCAGCAGCTTAATCGGAGGGACAGTGGGAACACCCTTTTTT.